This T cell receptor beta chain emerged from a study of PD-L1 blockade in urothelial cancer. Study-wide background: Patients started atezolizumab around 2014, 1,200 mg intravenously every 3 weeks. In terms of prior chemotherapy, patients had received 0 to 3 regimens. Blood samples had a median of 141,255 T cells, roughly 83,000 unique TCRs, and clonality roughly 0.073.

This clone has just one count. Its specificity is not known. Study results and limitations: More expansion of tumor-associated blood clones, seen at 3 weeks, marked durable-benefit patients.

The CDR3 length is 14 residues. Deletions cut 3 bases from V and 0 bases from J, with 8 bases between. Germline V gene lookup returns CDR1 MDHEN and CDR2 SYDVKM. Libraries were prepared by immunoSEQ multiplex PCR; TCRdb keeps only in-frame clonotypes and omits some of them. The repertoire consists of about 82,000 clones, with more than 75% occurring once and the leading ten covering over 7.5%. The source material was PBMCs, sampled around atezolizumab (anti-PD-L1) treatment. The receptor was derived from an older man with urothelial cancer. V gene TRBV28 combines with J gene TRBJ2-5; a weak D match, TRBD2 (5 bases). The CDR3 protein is CASSLAGNQETQYF. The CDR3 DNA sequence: TGTGCCAGCAGTTTGGCGGGCAACCAAGAGACCCAGTACTTC. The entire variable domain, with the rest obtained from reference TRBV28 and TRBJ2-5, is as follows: DVKVTQSSRYLVKRTGEKVFLECVQDMDHENMFWYRQDPGLGLRLIYFSYDVKMKEKGDIPEGYSVSREKKERFSLILESASTNQTSMYLCASSLAGNQETQYFGPGTRLLVL.